This is a list of T cell receptor beta chains from one sample in a study of glioma-infiltrating T cells. TCRdb passed the multiplex PCR reads through MiXCR, listing each CDR3 protein once. This repertoire shows under 150,000 distinct CDR3 sequences, 24% found once; its top ten account for under 35%. The sequenced sample consisted of glioma tissue, nonneoplastic brain tissue, or PBMCs (not recorded which). Receptor source: a human donor with low-grade glioma or glioblastoma, undergoing nonglioma brain surgery, or in good health (not recorded which). Each CDR3 is given without its conserved first and last residue.

v_gene	j_gene	CDR3aa
TRBV24-1	TRBJ1-2	ATSDPNYGYT
TRBV6-2/TRBV6-3	TRBJ2-5	ASSYIGGVGETQY
TRBV7-2	TRBJ2-5	ASSLPNKGPRGTQY
TRBV28	TRBJ2-3	ASSDSGGTDTQY
TRBV11-1	TRBJ2-3	ASSYLVGTDTQY
TRBV7-3	TRBJ2-1	ASSSSGGFYNEQF
TRBV15	TRBJ1-1	ATSKQGNTEAF
TRBV12-3/TRBV12-4	TRBJ2-5	ASSPGALKETQY
TRBV10-3	TRBJ2-1	AIRPDRTQNNEQF
TRBV4-1	TRBJ2-5	ASSPQGGGQETQY
TRBV20-1	TRBJ2-5	SAPGLAGGLKTQY
TRBV27	TRBJ1-1	ASSFLGQAEAF
TRBV7-2	TRBJ1-2	ASSSLGGTYGYT
TRBV20-1	TRBJ1-5	SARGGPWRNQPQH
TRBV4-1	TRBJ1-1	ASSQEVAGNTEAF
TRBV11-2	TRBJ1-1	ASSFGQGGAF
TRBV6-2/TRBV6-3	TRBJ1-1	ASSFYRDFRNTEAF
TRBV2	TRBJ2-3	ASTAGVRSMH
TRBV20-1	TRBJ1-5	SAYSGGGNQPQH
TRBV6-1	TRBJ2-5	ASSIAGTHGETQY
TRBV7-2	TRBJ1-1	ASSLVVEGTEAF
TRBV20-1	TRBJ1-2	SAEQGNGYT
TRBV4-1	TRBJ1-2	ASSQGTGVGYT
TRBV12-3/TRBV12-4	TRBJ2-2	ASTLGAEGTGELF
TRBV20-1	TRBJ1-6	SARTGNSPLH
TRBV18	TRBJ1-1	ASSPTVRTLNTEAF
TRBV5-1	TRBJ2-3	ASSDGTVLSTDTQY
TRBV20-1	TRBJ2-3	SARDGQGEHNTQY
TRBV4-1	TRBJ2-1	ASSQDGGTGGYNEQF
TRBV29-1	TRBJ1-2	SAAGGHGYT
TRBV20-1	TRBJ1-1	SAERISEAF
TRBV6-1	TRBJ2-4	ASRRTGLADLAKNIQY
TRBV24-1	TRBJ2-1	ATSDPFSGTGRDNEQF
TRBV7-9	TRBJ1-1	ASSLTDRVVPEAF
TRBV12-3/TRBV12-4	TRBJ2-6	ASSFFTSGANVLT
TRBV28	TRBJ2-3	ASSLRGDTQY
TRBV5-1	TRBJ1-4	ASSLGGANPEKLF
TRBV11-2	TRBJ2-2	ASSRDRGSGELF
TRBV20-1	TRBJ2-1	SARPRHLLYNEQF
TRBV19	TRBJ2-1	ASRATGKSYNEQF
TRBV4-2	TRBJ2-3	ASSLRRHTDTQY
TRBV6-6	TRBJ2-1	ASSYSGQKEQF
TRBV7-9	TRBJ1-3	ASSLVGGRSRNTIY
TRBV10-2	TRBJ2-1	ATGQGANEQF
TRBV4-2	TRBJ2-1	ASSQEAGINEQF